This T cell receptor beta chain was sequenced in a study of blood T cell repertoires in COVID-19. Study-wide background: COVID-19 samples from acute and convalescent phases originated in the United States, Italy and Spain. The cDNA or gDNA used as material had been derived from T cells, B-cell-depleted T cells, or PBMCs.

Germline loops: CDR1 SGHVS, CDR2 FNYEAQ. CDR3 length: 13 residues. Trimming took off 1 base at V and 2 bases at J, with 4 bases between the two ends. Original methodology: Cell counts per sample came from amplifying reference gene primers. Repertoires were generated with immunoSEQ multiplex PCR, while TCRdb's copy carries only in-frame clones and drops some. V, J and clone size are those of that table, while D and trimming were read from the DNA. This sample yields more than 40,000 clones, of which approximately 90% are seen a single time; 10% to 15% belongs to the top ten. V gene TRBV7-6 combines with J gene TRBJ2-3; D ambiguous. The clonotype was recovered from a man older than 75 with acute or convalescent COVID-19. The sequenced sample consisted of peripheral blood. The DNA for the CDR3 is TGTGCCAGCAGCTTAGTCCACACAGATACGCAGTATTTT. Protein sequence: CASSLVHTDTQYF.